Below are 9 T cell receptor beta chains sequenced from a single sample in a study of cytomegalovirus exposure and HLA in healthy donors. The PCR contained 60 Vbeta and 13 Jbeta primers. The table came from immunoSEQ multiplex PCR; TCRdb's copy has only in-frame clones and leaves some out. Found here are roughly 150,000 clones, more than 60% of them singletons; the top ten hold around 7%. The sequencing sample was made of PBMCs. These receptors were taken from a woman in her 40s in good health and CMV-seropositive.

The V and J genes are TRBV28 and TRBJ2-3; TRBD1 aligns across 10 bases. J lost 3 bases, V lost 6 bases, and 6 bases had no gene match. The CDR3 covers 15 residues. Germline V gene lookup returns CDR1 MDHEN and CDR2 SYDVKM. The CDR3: CASSPGTGATDTQYF. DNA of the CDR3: TGTGCCAGCAGCCCCGGGACAGGGGCGACAGATACGCAGTATTTT.

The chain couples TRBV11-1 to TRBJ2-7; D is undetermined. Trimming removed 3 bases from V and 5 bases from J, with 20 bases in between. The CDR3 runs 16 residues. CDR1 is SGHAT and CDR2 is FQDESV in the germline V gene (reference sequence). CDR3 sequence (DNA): TGTGCCAGCAGCTTGTATCAGACAACCCTGGCCGACGAGCAGTACTTC. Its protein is CASSLYQTTLADEQYF.

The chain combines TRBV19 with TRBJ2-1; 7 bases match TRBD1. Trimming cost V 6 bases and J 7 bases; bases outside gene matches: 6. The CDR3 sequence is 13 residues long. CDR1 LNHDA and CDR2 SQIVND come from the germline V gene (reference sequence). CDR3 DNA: TGTGCCAGTAGGCCGACAGGGATGAATGAGCAGTTCTTC. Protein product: CASRPTGMNEQFF.

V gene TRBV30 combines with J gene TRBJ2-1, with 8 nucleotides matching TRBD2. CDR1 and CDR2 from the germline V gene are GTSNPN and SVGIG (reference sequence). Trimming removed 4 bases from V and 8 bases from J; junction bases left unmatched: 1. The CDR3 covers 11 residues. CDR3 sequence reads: CAWNGGDEQFF. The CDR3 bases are TGTGCCTGGAACGGGGGGGATGAGCAGTTCTTC.

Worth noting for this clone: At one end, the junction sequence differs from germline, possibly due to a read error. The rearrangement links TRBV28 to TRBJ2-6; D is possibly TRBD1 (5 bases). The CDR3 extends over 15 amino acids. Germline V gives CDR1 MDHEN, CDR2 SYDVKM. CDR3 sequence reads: CASSPSFVGANGLTF. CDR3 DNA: TGTGCCAGCAGTCCTTCATTCGTTGGGGCCAACGGCCTGACTTTC. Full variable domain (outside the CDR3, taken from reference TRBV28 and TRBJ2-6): DVKVTQSSRYLVKRTGEKVFLECVQDMDHENMFWYRQDPGLGLRLIYFSYDVKMKEKGDIPEGYSVSREKKERFSLILESASTNQTSMYLCASSPSFVGANGLTFGAGSRLTVL.

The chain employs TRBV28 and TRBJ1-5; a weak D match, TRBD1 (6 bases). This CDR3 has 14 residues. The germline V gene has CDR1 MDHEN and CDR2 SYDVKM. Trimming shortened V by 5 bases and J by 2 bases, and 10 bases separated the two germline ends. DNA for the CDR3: TGTGCCAGCAGTGGATCAGGGGGCAATCAGCCCCAGCATTTT. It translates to CASSGSGGNQPQHF. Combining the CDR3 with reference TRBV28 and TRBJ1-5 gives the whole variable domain DVKVTQSSRYLVKRTGEKVFLECVQDMDHENMFWYRQDPGLGLRLIYFSYDVKMKEKGDIPEGYSVSREKKERFSLILESASTNQTSMYLCASSGSGGNQPQHFGDGTRLSIL.

DNA of the CDR3: TGTGCCAGCAGCCCTCCCCCGGGACTAGCGGGGTTGGGTGAGCAGTTCTTC. Translated: CASSPPPGLAGLGEQFF. V and J are TRBV7-2 and TRBJ2-1, with 13 bases aligning to TRBD2. This CDR3 comprises 17 residues. CDR1 and CDR2 from the germline V gene are SGHTA and FQGNSA. Germline trimming cut 5 bases from V and 9 bases from J; bases unmatched to any gene: 13.

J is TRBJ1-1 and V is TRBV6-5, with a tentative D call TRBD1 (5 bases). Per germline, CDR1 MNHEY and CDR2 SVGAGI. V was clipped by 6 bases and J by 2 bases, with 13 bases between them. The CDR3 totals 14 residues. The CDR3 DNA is TGTGCCAGCAGACTGGGGCTACCCAACACTGAAGCTTTCTTT. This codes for CASRLGLPNTEAFF.

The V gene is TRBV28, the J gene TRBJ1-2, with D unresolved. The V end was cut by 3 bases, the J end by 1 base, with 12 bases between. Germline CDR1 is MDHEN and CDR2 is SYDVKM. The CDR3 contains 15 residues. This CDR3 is CASSFGGTVNYGYTF. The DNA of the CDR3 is TGTGCCAGCAGTTTTGGCGGCACTGTTAACTATGGCTACACCTTC.